Each of the 10 T cell receptor beta chains below was sequenced from the same sample in a study of response to subunit inactivated influenza vaccine. MiXCR was run by TCRdb on the RT-PCR reads, yielding one entry per CDR3 protein. Here the sample spans 600,000 to 850,000 distinct CDR3 sequences, approximately 14% being singletons. Material: PBMCs from blood, obtained around 14 days before vaccination. Receptors originate from a man between 45 and 60 years old who received an inactivated influenza vaccine.

V is TRBV7-9 and J is TRBJ1-1; no definite D call. V lost 3 bases to trimming and J lost 1 base, with 6 bases between them. CDR1 SEHNR and CDR2 FQNEAQ come from the germline V gene (reference sequence). The CDR3 consists of 13 residues. The CDR3 region has the DNA TGTGCCAGCAGCTTTAAGTCGAACACTGAAGCTTTCTTT. Protein sequence: CASSFKSNTEAFF.

The chain links TRBV12-3 or TRBV12-4 to TRBJ2-2, with D possibly being TRBD1 or TRBD2 (6 bases each). Trimming took 1 base from V and 7 from J, leaving 16 bases between them. The CDR3 covers 16 residues. CDR3 nucleotides: TGTGCCAGCAGTTTAGTCCGTCCGGGGGCAGGCGGGGAGCTGTTTTTT. Amino acid sequence: CASSLVRPGAGGELFF.

This chain connects TRBV6-5 to TRBJ2-5; TRBD1 matches 7 bases. The CDR3 sequence is 15 residues long. CDR1 is MNHEY, CDR2 SVGAGI, per germline. Losses at the gene ends were 2 bases for V and 2 bases for J; bases not matched to a gene: 5. DNA for the CDR3: TGTGCCAGCAGTTACACTAGGGACAGACAAGAGACCCAGTACTTC. Translated, it gives CASSYTRDRQETQYF.

This clonotype showed up just a few times. The rearrangement joins TRBV2 to TRBJ2-2, with 16 bases matching TRBD2. The ends lost 6 bases at V and 1 base at J; junction bases unmatched: 8. This CDR3 spans 19 amino acids. The V gene's germline CDR1 is SNHLY and CDR2 FYNNEI. CDR3: CASRASGTSGGVNTGELFF. The CDR3 region has the DNA TGTGCCAGCAGGGCCTCCGGGACTAGCGGGGGGGTGAACACCGGGGAGCTGTTTTTT.

This clonotype was seen a handful of times. This chain links TRBV2 with TRBJ2-1, with a possible D match to TRBD1 (6 bases). CDR3 length equals 18 residues. The germline V gene encodes CDR1 SNHLY and CDR2 FYNNEI. V was cut by 7 bases and J by 1 base, with 23 bases left in between. The CDR3: CASTPTDSGTSSYNEQFF. The DNA of the CDR3 is TGTGCCAGCACCCCCACTGATTCCGGGACATCATCCTACAATGAGCAGTTCTTC.

The gene calls are TRBV25-1 and TRBJ2-3, with TRBD2 identical over 10 bases. With V trimmed by 2 bases and J by 6 bases, 2 bases remained unmatched. CDR3 length: 14 amino acids. In germline, CDR1 is MGHDK, CDR2 SYGVNS. The CDR3 DNA reads as TGTGCCAGCAGTGAACTAGCGGGGGCCGATACGCAGTATTTT. Amino acids: CASSELAGADTQYF.

V usage is TRBV3-1 and J usage is TRBJ2-3; the match to TRBD2 covers 12 bases. The V and J ends lost 1 base and 0 bases, in that order; junction bases with no gene match: 8. Germline lookup yields CDR1 LGHDT and CDR2 YNNKEL (reference sequence). This CDR3 region has 19 residues. CDR3 amino acids: CASSQVLTSGGTSTDTQYF. The CDR3 nucleotides are TGTGCCAGCAGCCAAGTTTTGACTAGCGGGGGTACTAGCACAGATACGCAGTATTTT.

The chain carries TRBV7-9 and TRBJ2-1; no clear D. Between the trimmed V and J ends, which lost 5 bases and 2 bases, there was a span of 19 bases. The CDR3 runs 17 residues. The V gene's germline CDR1 is SEHNR and CDR2 FQNEAQ (reference sequence). The CDR3 coding sequence is TGTGCCAGCAGCCCATATACAGTCCTGGGTGCCTACAATGAGCAGTTCTTC. Protein sequence: CASSPYTVLGAYNEQFF.

This clonotype was observed many times. The genes are TRBV12-3 or TRBV12-4 and TRBJ2-3, with 7 bases aligning to TRBD2. The CDR3 contains 16 residues. V lost 6 bases to trimming and J lost 4 bases; unmatched junction nucleotides: 13. The CDR3 spells CASSRGLGLGADTQYF. The CDR3 nucleotides read TGTGCCAGCAGCCGAGGACTAGGCCTTGGGGCAGATACGCAGTATTTT.

This clonotype was detected a few times. The chain uses TRBV15 and TRBJ1-5; possibly TRBD1 for D (6 bases). The CDR3 is 16 amino acids. CDR1 is LNHNV, CDR2 YYDKDF, per germline (reference sequence). V was cut by 0 bases and J by 4 bases, with 13 bases left in between. CDR3 nucleotides: TGTGCCACCAGCAGAGATAGAGGGGGGCCGAATCAGCCCCAGCATTTT. Its protein product is CATSRDRGGPNQPQHF.